The present TCR beta chain was sequenced within a study of cytotoxic CD8 clonotypes in ibrutinib-treated CLL. Study details: The cohort had 10 to 11 relapsed/refractory and around 14 treatment-naive patients, 17 IGHV unmutated.

Here immunoSEQ multiplex PCR was the method, and the copy in TCRdb shows in-frame clones only, minus some. In the table there are 35,000 to 55,000 clones, 69% of which are singletons. As concerns this clone: Its antigen is not identified.

The V gene's germline CDR1 is SGHDT and CDR2 YYEEEE. This CDR3 has 15 amino acids. V lost 1 base, J lost 0 bases, and 8 bases lay in between. General observations from the study: Baseline clonality exceeded age-matched healthy donors and tracked circulating CD8+ T-cell counts.

The origin of this receptor is a human donor with chronic lymphocytic leukemia. The source was PBMCs, collected after 12 months of ibrutinib treatment. This chain links TRBV5-6 with TRBJ1-5; D gene uncertain. In DNA, the CDR3 is TGTGCCAGCAGCTTGTGGGGAATTAGCAATCAGCCCCAGCATTTT. This gives the protein CASSLWGISNQPQHF.